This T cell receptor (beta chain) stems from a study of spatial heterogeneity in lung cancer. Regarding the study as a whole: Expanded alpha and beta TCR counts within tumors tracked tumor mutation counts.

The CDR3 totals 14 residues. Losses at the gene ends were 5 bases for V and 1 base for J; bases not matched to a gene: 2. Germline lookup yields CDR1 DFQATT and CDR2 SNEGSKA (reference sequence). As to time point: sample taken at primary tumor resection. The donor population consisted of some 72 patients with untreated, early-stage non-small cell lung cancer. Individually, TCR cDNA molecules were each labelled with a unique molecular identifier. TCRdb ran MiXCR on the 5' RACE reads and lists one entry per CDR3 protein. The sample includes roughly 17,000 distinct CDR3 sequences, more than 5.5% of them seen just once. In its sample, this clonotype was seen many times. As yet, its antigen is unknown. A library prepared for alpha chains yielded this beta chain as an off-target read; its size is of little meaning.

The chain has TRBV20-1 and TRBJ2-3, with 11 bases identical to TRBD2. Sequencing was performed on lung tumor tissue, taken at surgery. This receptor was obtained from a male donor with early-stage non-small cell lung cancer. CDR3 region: CSALTSGGTDTQYF. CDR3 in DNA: TGCAGTGCTCTGACTAGCGGGGGCACAGATACGCAGTATTTT.